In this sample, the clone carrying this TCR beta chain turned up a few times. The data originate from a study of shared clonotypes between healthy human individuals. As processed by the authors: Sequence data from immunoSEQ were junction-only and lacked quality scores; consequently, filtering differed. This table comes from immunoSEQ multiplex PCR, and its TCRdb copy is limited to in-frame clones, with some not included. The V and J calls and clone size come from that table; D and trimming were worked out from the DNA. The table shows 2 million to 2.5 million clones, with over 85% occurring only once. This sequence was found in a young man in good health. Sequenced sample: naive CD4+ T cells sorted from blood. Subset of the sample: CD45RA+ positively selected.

The CDR3 spells CASSIRDRTTEQYF. In nucleotides, the CDR3 is TGCGCCAGCAGCATCCGGGACCGGACCACGGAGCAGTACTTC. The rearrangement links TRBV5-1 to TRBJ2-7; the D call may be TRBD1 or TRBD2 (5 bases each). V was trimmed by 4 bases and J by 7 bases, leaving 18 bases between them. This CDR3 spans 14 amino acids. Germline CDR1 SGHRS, CDR2 YFSETQ.